This T cell receptor (beta chain) emerged from a study of T cell repertoires in cytomegalovirus infection. The overall study: Researchers turned to recently identified HLA-C-restricted CMV epitopes as well as well-studied HLA-B-restricted ones. Public TCR beta signatures marked donors with CMV infection and the matching HLA.

Study outcomes and limitations: Of the TCR beta families, the public ones yielded a cumulative frequency that identified carriers of CMV plus the relevant HLA.

The V end was cut by 7 bases, the J end by 5 bases, with 9 bases between. CDR1 is SGHVS and CDR2 is FNYEAQ in the germline V gene. The CDR3 consists of 11 residues. A single record per CDR3 protein comes from TCRdb applying MiXCR to the reads. The sample records roughly 220,000 distinct CDR3 sequences, about 39% being singletons. Only a few counts were recorded for this clonotype. Its target is not known. Sequenced material: CD8+ T cells from cultured PBMCs, taken from culture after CMV antigen stimulation. The clonotype comes from a human donor in good health (CMV status not recorded). Some clones in this sample may be carry-over from other donors' samples. The chain has TRBV7-6 and TRBJ2-7; D is possibly TRBD2 (5 bases). DNA of the CDR3: TGTGCCAGCAATGCGGGTCACGAGCAGTACTTC. This sequence encodes CASNAGHEQYF.